This is a list of T cell receptor beta chains from one sample in a study of cytomegalovirus exposure and HLA in healthy donors. Profiling relied on immunoSEQ multiplex PCR, and the TCRdb table lists in-frame clones only, not all of them. The sample comprises approximately 150,000 clones, 75% of which are singletons, and about 3.1% rests with the top ten. Sequenced sample: PBMCs. Every receptor here comes from a man aged 35 to 55 in good health and CMV-seronegative. Each CDR3 is given with its conserved first and last residue. A D gene is named only where the DNA matches it firmly. The size entry is marked missing in some rows and otherwise reads once, few, many or a size class.

abundance: few
j_gene: TRBJ2-1
v_gene: TRBV11-1
d_gene: .
CDR3aa: CASSYYANEQFF
CDR3nt: TGTGCCAGCAGCTACTACGCGAATGAGCAGTTCTTC

abundance: .
j_gene: TRBJ1-1
v_gene: TRBV6-5
d_gene: .
CDR3aa: CASSYWQNTEAFF
CDR3nt: TGTGCCAGCAGTTATTGGCAGAACACTGAAGCTTTCTTT

abundance: .
j_gene: TRBJ1-1
v_gene: TRBV5-1
d_gene: .
CDR3aa: CASRDGGPGTEAFF
CDR3nt: TGCGCCAGCAGGGATGGCGGCCCCGGGACTGAAGCTTTCTTT

abundance: once
j_gene: TRBJ2-5
v_gene: TRBV4-2
d_gene: TRBD1
CDR3aa: CASSLTGVAETQYF
CDR3nt: TGTGCCAGCAGCCTGACAGGGGTTGCGGAGACCCAGTACTTC

abundance: few
j_gene: TRBJ2-5
v_gene: TRBV11-1
d_gene: TRBD2
CDR3aa: CASTTGGQETQYF
CDR3nt: TGTGCCAGCACCACGGGGGGTCAAGAGACCCAGTACTTC

abundance: .
j_gene: TRBJ2-1
v_gene: TRBV4-1
d_gene: .
CDR3aa: CASSQDLVEQFF
CDR3nt: TGCGCCAGCAGCCAAGATCTTGTTGAGCAGTTCTTC

abundance: .
j_gene: TRBJ2-7
v_gene: TRBV5-6
d_gene: .
CDR3aa: CASSTRGSYEQYF
CDR3nt: TGTGCCAGCAGCACCCGGGGAAGCTACGAGCAGTACTTC

abundance: .
j_gene: TRBJ1-6
v_gene: TRBV7-9
d_gene: .
CDR3aa: CASSLRGGVDSPLHF
CDR3nt: TGTGCCAGCAGCCTAAGGGGGGGGGTTGATTCACCCCTCCACTTT

abundance: .
j_gene: TRBJ2-3
v_gene: TRBV5-6
d_gene: .
CDR3aa: CASSLIGERDTQYF
CDR3nt: TGTGCCAGCAGCTTGATCGGAGAGCGGGATACGCAGTATTTT

abundance: .
j_gene: TRBJ2-7
v_gene: TRBV6-1
d_gene: TRBD1
CDR3aa: CASSFRDRAYEQYF
CDR3nt: TGTGCCAGCAGCTTCCGGGACAGGGCCTACGAGCAGTACTTC

abundance: .
j_gene: TRBJ2-1
v_gene: TRBV19
d_gene: TRBD2
CDR3aa: CASSLISGEAYNEQFF
CDR3nt: TGTGCCAGTAGTCTCATAAGCGGGGAAGCCTACAATGAGCAGTTCTTC

abundance: few
j_gene: TRBJ2-7
v_gene: TRBV7-2
d_gene: .
CDR3aa: CASAPPGPRGYEQYF
CDR3nt: TGTGCCAGCGCTCCGCCCGGGCCGCGGGGCTACGAGCAGTACTTC

abundance: few
j_gene: TRBJ2-4
v_gene: TRBV30
d_gene: .
CDR3aa: CAWSSGENIQYF
CDR3nt: TGTGCCTGGAGTAGTGGAGAAAACATTCAGTACTTC

abundance: .
j_gene: TRBJ1-3
v_gene: TRBV6-6
d_gene: .
CDR3aa: CASSYNTRAAGNTIYF
CDR3nt: TGTGCCAGCAGTTACAATACTCGAGCTGCTGGAAACACCATATATTTT

abundance: few
j_gene: TRBJ1-1
v_gene: TRBV7-3
d_gene: .
CDR3aa: CASSLRGITEAFF
CDR3nt: TGTGCCAGCAGCTTGAGGGGGATTACTGAAGCTTTCTTT

abundance: .
j_gene: TRBJ1-2
v_gene: TRBV4-2
d_gene: .
CDR3aa: CASSQDPGYDGYTF
CDR3nt: TGTGCCAGCAGCCAAGATCCGGGGTATGATGGCTACACCTTC

abundance: .
j_gene: TRBJ2-7
v_gene: TRBV7-9
d_gene: .
CDR3aa: CASSYRAYEQYF
CDR3nt: TGTGCCAGCAGTTACAGGGCTTACGAGCAGTACTTC

abundance: .
j_gene: TRBJ2-7
v_gene: TRBV4-1
d_gene: TRBD2
CDR3aa: CASKLGLAGGDYEQYF
CDR3nt: TGCGCCAGCAAATTGGGACTAGCGGGGGGCGACTACGAGCAGTACTTC

abundance: .
j_gene: TRBJ1-3
v_gene: TRBV29-1
d_gene: .
CDR3aa: CSVIFPGDNSGNTIYF
CDR3nt: TGCAGCGTAATCTTCCCGGGAGATAACTCTGGAAACACCATATATTTT

abundance: once
j_gene: TRBJ2-3
v_gene: TRBV5-1
d_gene: .
CDR3aa: CASSPLGAAQYF
CDR3nt: TGCGCCAGCAGCCCCTTGGGGGCGGCGCAGTATTTT

abundance: .
j_gene: TRBJ2-7
v_gene: TRBV20-1
d_gene: .
CDR3aa: CSVPSAYEQYF
CDR3nt: TGCAGTGTTCCTAGCGCCTACGAGCAGTACTTC

abundance: .
j_gene: TRBJ1-2
v_gene: TRBV10-3
d_gene: .
CDR3aa: CAISESSTATAHYGYTF
CDR3nt: TGTGCCATCAGTGAGTCGAGTACCGCGACAGCTCACTATGGCTACACCTTC

abundance: .
j_gene: TRBJ2-7
v_gene: TRBV5-1
d_gene: .
CDR3aa: CASSLVVTPTYEQYF
CDR3nt: TGCGCCAGCAGCTTGGTGGTGACACCCACATACGAGCAGTACTTC

abundance: .
j_gene: TRBJ1-2
v_gene: TRBV29-1
d_gene: .
CDR3aa: CSVRRGVSYGYTF
CDR3nt: TGCAGCGTGCGCAGGGGCGTAAGCTATGGCTACACCTTC

abundance: .
j_gene: TRBJ2-7
v_gene: TRBV7-2
d_gene: TRBD2
CDR3aa: CASSSGTSGGLRDF
CDR3nt: TGTGCCAGCAGCTCGGGGACTAGCGGGGGACTGAGGGACTTC

abundance: once
j_gene: TRBJ2-1
v_gene: TRBV7-2
d_gene: .
CDR3aa: CASSSLGSEQFF
CDR3nt: TGTGCCAGCAGCTCACTGGGGAGTGAGCAGTTCTTC

abundance: .
j_gene: TRBJ2-7
v_gene: TRBV30
d_gene: .
CDR3aa: CAWQRVRAYSYEQYF
CDR3nt: TGTGCCTGGCAGCGGGTAAGGGCCTACTCCTACGAGCAGTACTTC

abundance: .
j_gene: TRBJ1-2
v_gene: TRBV29-1
d_gene: .
CDR3aa: CSVEINYGYTF
CDR3nt: TGCAGCGTTGAAATAAACTATGGCTACACCTTC